The clone carrying this T cell receptor (beta chain) was found a few times. Its matching antigen is unknown. Based on CD45RO/CCR7/CD25/CD127/CD95/CD27, CD4+ regulatory, stem cell-like memory, naive and central memory cells were sorted. The CDR3 sequence is 13 residues long. V was cut by 8 bases and J by 5 bases, with 12 bases left in between. The germline V gene has CDR1 MNHEY and CDR2 SMNVEV (reference sequence). This record comes from a study of beta chain features in type 1 diabetes. Study-wide findings and caveats: Compared with healthy donors, patients appeared to share more similar naive, central memory and regulatory TCRB repertoires. The study found moderately but significantly shorter TCRB CDR3s in all four CD4+ subsets of Type 1 diabetes patients.

Expressed TCRB transcripts were sequenced, since all the RNA that had been isolated was reverse transcribed. Measured with immunoSEQ multiplex PCR; TCRdb has only the in-frame clones, and not every one. The table lists 300,000 to 350,000 clones, approximately 13% of them singletons. The TCR sequence derives from a woman aged 18 to 35 with type 1 diabetes. Sequences were obtained from naive CD4+ T cells from blood. This rearrangement joins TRBV27 to TRBJ2-2; D possibly corresponds to TRBD2 (5 bases). The CDR3, as DNA: TGTGCCAGCCTCGGCCGAGGGACCGGGGAGCTGTTTTTT. Its translation: CASLGRGTGELFF.